Sequencing of this T cell receptor beta chain was carried out in a study of long-term antiretroviral therapy in people with HIV. The assay used was immunoSEQ (version v3.0), run at survey level. The table came from immunoSEQ multiplex PCR; TCRdb's copy has only in-frame clones and leaves some out. The repertoire consists of 30,000 to 40,000 clones, with 70% to 90% occurring once and the leading ten covering roughly a tenth. V lost 0 bases and J 7 bases, leaving 10 bases between the germline ends. This CDR3 is built from 14 residues. Germline-derived CDR1 and CDR2 are KGHSH and LQKENI. This material consisted of unsorted PBMCs, taken 2.2 years after starting antiretroviral therapy. The receptor's source is a man younger than 35 with HIV. The chain recombines TRBV18 with TRBJ2-1; tentatively, D is TRBD1 (5 bases). The CDR3 DNA reads TGTGCCAGCTCACCACCGAAGGGGATGAATGAGCAGTTCTTC. Its translation is CASSPPKGMNEQFF.